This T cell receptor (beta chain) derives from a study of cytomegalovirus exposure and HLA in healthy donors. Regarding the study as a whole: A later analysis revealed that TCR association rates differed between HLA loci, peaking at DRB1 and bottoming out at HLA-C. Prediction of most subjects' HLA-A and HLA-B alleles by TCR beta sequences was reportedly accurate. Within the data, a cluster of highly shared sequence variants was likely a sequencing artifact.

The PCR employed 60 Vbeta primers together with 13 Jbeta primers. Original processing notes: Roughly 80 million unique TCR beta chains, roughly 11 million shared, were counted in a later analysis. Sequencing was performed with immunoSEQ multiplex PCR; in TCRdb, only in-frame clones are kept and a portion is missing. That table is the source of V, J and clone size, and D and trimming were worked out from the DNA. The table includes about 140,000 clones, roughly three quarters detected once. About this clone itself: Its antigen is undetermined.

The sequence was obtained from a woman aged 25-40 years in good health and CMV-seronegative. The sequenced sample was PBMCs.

The CDR3 region is CASSLALAGTYNEQFF. Written as DNA, the CDR3 is TGTGCCAGCAGCTTAGCGCTGGCGGGCACCTACAATGAGCAGTTCTTC. This rearrangement joins TRBV7-9 to TRBJ2-1; tentatively, D is TRBD2 (5 bases). CDR1 SEHNR and CDR2 FQNEAQ come from the germline V gene (reference sequence). CDR3 length equals 16 residues. V lost 0 bases and J 2 bases, leaving 11 bases between the germline ends. Full variable domain (outside the CDR3, taken from reference TRBV7-9 and TRBJ2-1): DTGVSQNPRHKITKRGQNVTFRCDPISEHNRLYWYRQTLGQGPEFLTYFQNEAQLEKSRLLSDRFSAERPKGSFSTLEIQRTEQGDSAMYLCASSLALAGTYNEQFFGPGTRLTVL.